The 18 T cell receptor beta chains listed next were all sequenced from one sample in a study of T-cell reconstitution after alpha-beta-depleted transplantation in children. TCRbeta library construction was performed incorporating unique molecular identifiers. TCRdb itself ran the PCR reads through MiXCR, one entry per CDR3 protein. The table has about 900,000 distinct CDR3 sequences, around 30% seen once. The source was PBMCs, mostly from graft donor cells, collected 360 days after TCRalphabeta/CD19-depleted stem cell transplant. The receptor source for this set is a boy in the first two years of life who had a stem cell transplant for SCID, so the T cells may come from the graft donor.

The chain has TRBV24-1 and TRBJ2-1; TRBD2 matches 7 bases. Looked up from germline, CDR1 is KGHDR and CDR2 is SFDVKD. J was trimmed by 0 bases and V by 4 bases; bases with no gene match: 5. The CDR3 is made up of 16 amino acids. Here the CDR3 reads CATSDPSGASYNEQFF. In nucleotides, the CDR3 is TGTGCCACCAGTGACCCGAGCGGGGCCTCCTACAATGAGCAGTTCTTC.

This clonotype occurred a few times. The chain uses TRBV2 and TRBJ1-2; weak D call: TRBD1 (5 bases). The CDR3 totals 12 residues. Germline V gene data show CDR1 as SNHLY and CDR2 as FYNNEI. V was clipped by 6 bases and J by 8 bases, with 13 bases between them. The CDR3 DNA sequence: TGTGCCAGCAGAGTGGGGGGGGGAGGCTACACCTTC. The encoded protein is CASRVGGGGYTF.

This clonotype was detected only a few times. The chain carries TRBV5-5 and TRBJ2-7, with no clear D. CDR1 and CDR2 (germline): SGHKS, YYEKEE (reference sequence). V shed 0 bases and J shed 3 bases, with 10 bases lying between them. This CDR3 spans 14 amino acids. Here the CDR3 reads CASSLEAVHYEQYF. The DNA of the CDR3 is TGTGCCAGCAGCTTGGAGGCAGTGCACTACGAGCAGTACTTC.

The chain recombines TRBV19 with TRBJ2-7; D gene ambiguous. The CDR3 extends over 15 amino acids. Trimming removed 6 bases at V and 3 bases at J, with 18 bases between. Germline-derived CDR1 and CDR2 are LNHDA and SQIVND (reference sequence). The CDR3 region has the DNA TGTGCCAGTAGGGACGATAAGACGGGTAGCTACGAGCAGTACTTC. This encodes CASRDDKTGSYEQYF. The full variable domain, in which reference TRBV19 and TRBJ2-7 provide the parts outside the CDR3, is DGGITQSPKYLFRKEGQNVTLSCEQNLNHDAMYWYRQDPGQGLRLIYYSQIVNDFQKGDIAEGYSVSREKKESFPLTVTSAQKNPTAFYLCASRDDKTGSYEQYFGPGTRLTVT.

The table lists this clonotype with a few counts. This sequence joins TRBV6-5 and TRBJ2-4, with TRBD2 identical over 12 bases. The germline gives CDR1 MNHEY, CDR2 SVGAGI. The CDR3 is 17 residues long. The V and J ends lost 1 base and 1 base, in that order; junction bases with no gene match: 2. The CDR3 bases are TGTGCCAGCAGTTACTACACTAGCGGGGGGGCCAAAAACATTCAGTACTTC. Translation gives CASSYYTSGGAKNIQYF.

This clonotype was counted between two and nine times. This chain joins TRBV9 and TRBJ2-7; 7 bases agree with TRBD1. J gave up 0 bases and V 0 bases, and 9 bases lay outside the gene matches. In germline, CDR1 is SGDLS, CDR2 YYNGEE. The CDR3 spans 17 residues. As DNA, the CDR3 is TGTGCCAGCAGCGTAGGAGCGACAGGGTGGTCCTCCTACGAGCAGTACTTC. This codes for CASSVGATGWSSYEQYF.

The rearrangement links TRBV12-3 or TRBV12-4 to TRBJ2-7; maybe TRBD1 (6 bases). Trimming removed 8 bases from V and 7 bases from J, with 21 bases in between. This CDR3 contains 14 residues. CDR3 DNA sequence: TGTGCCAGCGGAACAGGGCCTATGTCGGGGGAGCAGTACTTC. Encoded protein: CASGTGPMSGEQYF.

This clonotype came up a few times. V and J are TRBV5-1 and TRBJ2-7; 11 bases fit TRBD1. Germline V lookup: CDR1 SGHRS, CDR2 YFSETQ. This CDR3 contains 16 residues. The junction had 8 bases not matched to a gene; V was cut back by 0 bases and J by 6 bases. The CDR3 nucleotides read TGCGCCAGCAGCTTGGTGGCAGGACAGGGGGCCTCCGAGCAGTACTTC. Its protein product is CASSLVAGQGASEQYF.

This clonotype was seen more than once but under ten times. V gene TRBV5-1 combines with J gene TRBJ2-2, with 9 bases aligning to TRBD1. Germline trimming cut 4 bases from V and 4 bases from J; bases unmatched to any gene: 20. The CDR3 extends over 20 amino acids. Germline V gene lookup returns CDR1 SGHRS and CDR2 YFSETQ. The CDR3: CASSPGTGTGYRLGTGELFF. The CDR3 DNA reads TGCGCCAGCAGCCCCGGGACCGGGACAGGGTATCGCCTTGGCACCGGGGAGCTGTTTTTT.

This clonotype was counted only a few times. The genes are TRBV5-1 and TRBJ2-4; 8 bases are shared with TRBD1. The germline gives CDR1 SGHRS, CDR2 YFSETQ. J lost 3 bases, V lost 5 bases, and 7 bases had no gene match. The CDR3 loop spans 15 amino acids. CDR3 sequence (DNA): TGCGCCAGCAGGTCGGGACAGGCCGACAAAAACATTCAGTACTTC. This codes for CASRSGQADKNIQYF.

V is TRBV27 and J is TRBJ1-6; D possibly corresponds to TRBD1 (6 bases). V was cut by 4 bases and J by 0 bases, with 19 bases left in between. Germline CDR1 and CDR2: MNHEY and SMNVEV (reference sequence). CDR3 length: 19 amino acids. The CDR3 loop reads CASSWAATGSLSYNSPLHF. The DNA of the CDR3 is TGTGCCAGCAGTTGGGCTGCGACAGGTAGCCTCTCCTATAATTCACCCCTCCACTTT.

The chain carries TRBV7-2 and TRBJ2-1, with D perhaps TRBD2 (6 bases). V was clipped by 4 bases and J by 7 bases, with 8 bases between them. This CDR3 contains 12 residues. Germline CDR1 is SGHTA and CDR2 is FQGNSA. The CDR3 reads CASSSGVNEQFF. The DNA of the CDR3 is TGTGCCAGCAGCTCGGGGGTGAATGAGCAGTTCTTC.

The gene calls are TRBV2 and TRBJ2-1; TRBD2 matches 10 bases. Germline V CDR1 and CDR2: SNHLY, FYNNEI. The V segment lost 8 bases and the J segment 1 base; nucleotides outside the gene matches: 14. The CDR3 is 18 amino acids. In nucleotides, the CDR3 is TGTGCCAGCGCCACTTCCCCTCCGGGACTAGCGTCCTACAATGAGCAGTTCTTC. It specifies CASATSPPGLASYNEQFF.

This rearrangement joins TRBV20-1 to TRBJ1-1; D is possibly TRBD1 (5 bases). Trimming cost V 1 base and J 0 bases, with 9 bases left between them. The germline V gene encodes CDR1 DFQATT and CDR2 SNEGSKA (reference sequence). The CDR3 consists of 14 residues. CDR3 amino acids: CSARARQMNTEAFF. DNA for the CDR3: TGCAGTGCTAGAGCTCGACAGATGAACACTGAAGCTTTCTTT.

The gene calls are TRBV7-8 and TRBJ2-1; 8 positions match TRBD2. Germline CDR1 and CDR2: SGHVS and FQNEAQ. Trimming at V came to 5 bases and at J to 7 bases, leaving 10 bases not matched to a gene. The CDR3 loop spans 15 amino acids. CDR3 in DNA: TGTGCCAGCAGCCTCCGGGGGGGCCATAGGAATGAGCAGTTCTTC. Protein sequence: CASSLRGGHRNEQFF.

The genes are TRBV5-1 and TRBJ2-3; maybe TRBD2 (5 bases). CDR3 length: 16 residues. Germline V lookup: CDR1 SGHRS, CDR2 YFSETQ. Trimming removed 3 bases from V and 0 bases from J, with 14 bases in between. In nucleotides, the CDR3 is TGCGCCAGCAGCTGGGGAAGCGGTCTCAGCACAGATACGCAGTATTTT. It is translated as CASSWGSGLSTDTQYF. Combining the CDR3 with reference TRBV5-1 and TRBJ2-3 gives the whole variable domain KAGVTQTPRYLIKTRGQQVTLSCSPISGHRSVSWYQQTPGQGLQFLFEYFSETQRNKGNFPGRFSGRQFSNSRSEMNVSTLELGDSALYLCASSWGSGLSTDTQYFGPGTRLTVL.

V gene TRBV29-1 combines with J gene TRBJ1-2; D is possibly TRBD1 (5 bases). Trimming cost V 0 bases and J 3 bases, with 11 bases left between them. CDR1 is SQVTM, CDR2 ANQGSEA, per germline. The CDR3 runs to 14 residues. The CDR3 region has the DNA TGCAGCGTTGAAGAGGATCAGGGCCACTATGGCTACACCTTC. Residues: CSVEEDQGHYGYTF.

This clonotype was detected only a few times. The V call is TRBV28, the J call TRBJ1-1, with a weak D call TRBD1 (5 bases). Germline V lookup: CDR1 MDHEN, CDR2 SYDVKM. Trimming pared 6 bases from V and 4 bases from J, leaving 21 bases between. This CDR3 has 16 amino acids. For the CDR3, the DNA is TGTGCCAGCAGCGAGGATCCCAGGGAGAATAGCACTGAAGCTTTCTTT. Translating gives CASSEDPRENSTEAFF.